What follows are 21 T cell receptor beta chains derived from one specimen sequenced in a study of blood T cell repertoires in COVID-19. Sequenced by immunoSEQ multiplex PCR; TCRdb stores in-frame clones only, minus some. The sample includes 280,000 or so clones, 83% of them seen just once. What was sequenced was peripheral blood. The receptors derive from a woman in her forties or fifties who had recovered from COVID-19.

The V gene is TRBV7-3, the J gene TRBJ2-7, with 7 bases that match TRBD1. From germline, CDR1 is SGHTA and CDR2 FQGTGA. Trimming cost V 2 bases and J 4 bases; bases outside gene matches: 8. The CDR3 is made up of 15 amino acids. CDR3: CASSLGDRLLYEQYF. In DNA form, the CDR3 reads TGTGCCAGCAGCTTAGGGGACAGATTATTATACGAGCAGTACTTC. The full variable domain, rest sourced from reference TRBV7-3 and TRBJ2-7, is GAGVSQTPSNKVTEKGKYVELRCDPISGHTALYWYRQSLGQGPEFLIYFQGTGAADDSGLPNDRFFAVRPEGSVSTLKIQRTERGDSAVYLCASSLGDRLLYEQYFGPGTRLTVT.

The chain recombines TRBV11-2 with TRBJ2-6; D may be TRBD2 (6 bases). V was clipped by 5 bases and J by 0 bases, with 17 bases between them. There are 18 residues in the CDR3. Germline values: CDR1 SGHAT, CDR2 FQNNGV. The DNA of the CDR3 is TGTGCCAGCAGCCCCTTCGCGGGGCGAGCCTCTGGGGCCAACGTCCTGACTTTC. It specifies CASSPFAGRASGANVLTF.

In nucleotides, the CDR3 is TGTGCCAGCAGCCTTCTCGGGGGAGGCGGGGGGTCTACGCAGTATTTT. It yields the protein CASSLLGGGGGSTQYF. The chain is built from TRBV7-6 and TRBJ2-3; 8 bases fit TRBD2. V lost 5 bases to trimming and J lost 8 bases; unmatched junction nucleotides: 15. Germline V gene data show CDR1 as SGHVS and CDR2 as FNYEAQ. The length of the CDR3 is 16 residues. The variable domain in full, with the rest retrieved from reference TRBV7-6 and TRBJ2-3, is GAGVSQSPRYKVTKRGQDVALRCDPISGHVSLYWYRQALGQGPEFLTYFNYEAQQDKSGLPNDRFSAERPEGSISTLTIQRTEQRDSAMYRCASSLLGGGGGSTQYFGPGTRLTVL.

This chain uses TRBV6-2 or TRBV6-3 with TRBJ1-4, with TRBD1 identical over 8 bases. Germline assignment: CDR1 MNHEY and CDR2 SVGEGT. The J segment lost 11 bases and the V segment lost 4 bases, leaving 12 bases of the junction unmatched. CDR3 size: 15 residues. The CDR3 is CASSSWDRYMAKLFF. Written as DNA, the CDR3 is TGTGCCAGCAGTTCCTGGGACAGGTATATGGCCAAACTGTTTTTT.

CDR3 loop: CASSVTGENYGYTF. The CDR3 bases are TGTGCCAGCAGCGTGACAGGGGAGAACTATGGCTACACCTTC. The chain combines TRBV9 with TRBJ1-2; 8 nucleotides line up with TRBD1. CDR1 and CDR2 from the germline V gene are SGDLS and YYNGEE. V lost 2 bases to trimming and J lost 2 bases; unmatched junction nucleotides: 2. The CDR3 is 14 residues long.

The V call is TRBV7-3, the J call TRBJ2-2; 8 bases line up with TRBD1. CDR3 size: 16 residues. With V trimmed by 8 bases and J by 6 bases, 14 bases remained unmatched. Germline V CDR1 and CDR2: SGHTA, FQGTGA. In nucleotides, the CDR3 is TGTGCCAGCTCTTATATAGGACAGGGAATGGCCGGGGAGCTGTTTTTT. Translating it yields CASSYIGQGMAGELFF.

The rearrangement joins TRBV19 to TRBJ1-6, with a tentative D call TRBD1 (5 bases). The V end was cut by 2 bases, the J end by 6 bases, with 11 bases between. The germline V gene encodes CDR1 LNHDA and CDR2 SQIVND (reference sequence). The CDR3 spans 15 residues. The CDR3 loop reads CASSISRVSNSPLHF. The CDR3 nucleotides are TGTGCCAGTAGTATAAGCAGGGTGAGTAATTCACCCCTCCACTTT.

The rearrangement joins TRBV6-2 or TRBV6-3 to TRBJ1-2; weak D call: TRBD1 (5 bases). V lost 5 bases and J lost 8, with 12 bases in between. CDR3 length: 12 residues. Germline values: CDR1 MNHEY, CDR2 SVGEGT. CDR3 loop: CASSTYRQGYTF. DNA of the CDR3: TGTGCCAGCAGTACCTACAGGCAGGGCTACACCTTC.

This chain uses TRBV21-1 with TRBJ2-5; TRBD1 reflects the table's D call only, with no check against the DNA. TRBV21-1 is noted as a pseudogene. This CDR3 contains 14 residues. The DNA for the CDR3 is TGTGCCAGCAGCAAAATCCAGGGGGAAGAGACCCAGTACTTC. This sequence encodes CASSKIQGEETQYF.

This chain uses TRBV15 with TRBJ1-1; maybe TRBD1 (5 bases). There are 14 residues in the CDR3. Trimming removed 1 base at V and 6 bases at J, with 12 bases between. Germline lookup yields CDR1 LNHNV and CDR2 YYDKDF (reference sequence). The CDR3 DNA is TGTGCCACCAGCAGAGGGAAGGGGACTCCTGAAGCTTTCTTT. Amino acid sequence: CATSRGKGTPEAFF.

CDR3 nucleotides: TGTGCCAGCAGACCCCTTGGGAGGGACTACAATGAGCAGTTCTTC. Translation gives CASRPLGRDYNEQFF. The chain joins TRBV14 to TRBJ2-1; 7 bases agree with TRBD2. The CDR3 contains 15 residues. V shed 6 bases and J 3 bases; nucleotides not matched to a gene: 8. The V gene's germline CDR1 is SGHDN and CDR2 FVKESK.

This clone was observed a few times. J is TRBJ2-7 and V is TRBV4-2, with 12 bases aligning to TRBD2. CDR1 and CDR2 from the germline V gene are LGHNA and YNFKEQ. V trimming: 1 base; J trimming: 3 bases; junction bases outside the gene matches: 7. The CDR3 has 17 amino acids. In DNA, the CDR3 is TGTGCCAGCAGCCAAGGAGGGTCGGGACTAGCGGGCTACGAGCAGTACTTC. Protein product: CASSQGGSGLAGYEQYF.

This clone was found once. The chain recombines TRBV5-8 with TRBJ1-1, with TRBD1 matching 8 bases. After removal of 4 bases from V and 6 bases from J, the junction contained 8 bases not matched to a gene. The CDR3 covers 14 residues. Germline CDR1 is SGHTS and CDR2 is YDEGEE. The CDR3 reads CASSKGQVTSEAFF. CDR3 sequence (DNA): TGTGCCAGCAGCAAGGGACAGGTAACGTCTGAAGCTTTCTTT. The variable domain in full, completed from reference TRBV5-8 and TRBJ1-1, reads EAGVTQSPTHLIKTRGQQATLRCSPISGHTSVYWYQQALGLGLQFLLWYDEGEERNRGNFPPRFSGRQFPNYSSELNVNALELEDSALYLCASSKGQVTSEAFFGQGTRLTVV.

This chain connects TRBV10-2 to TRBJ1-2; no clear D gene. This CDR3 has 11 residues. The ends were cut back, 6 bases at V and 7 bases at J, with 9 bases in the middle. The V gene's germline CDR1 is WSHSY and CDR2 SAAADI. In DNA form, the CDR3 reads TGCGCCAGCAGCCAATCGAGTGGCTACACCTTC. Protein sequence: CASSQSSGYTF.

V usage is TRBV7-3 and J usage is TRBJ2-3; weak D call: TRBD1 (6 bases). V dropped 3 bases and J dropped 5 bases, with 9 bases sitting between them. The CDR3 totals 13 residues. CDR1 is SGHTA, CDR2 FQGTGA, per germline. The CDR3 loop is CASSLGAGDTQYF. In DNA form, the CDR3 reads TGTGCCAGCAGCTTGGGGGCAGGAGATACGCAGTATTTT.

This clone was recorded at least ten times. The chain joins TRBV12-5 to TRBJ2-6, with TRBD2 matching 7 bases. The germline CDR1 and CDR2 sequences are LGHNT and FRNRAP. V shed 1 base and J 0 bases; nucleotides not matched to a gene: 3. The CDR3 contains 17 residues. The CDR3 here is CASGLGAGVSGANVLTF. In nucleotides, the CDR3 is TGTGCTAGTGGTTTGGGGGCGGGGGTCTCTGGGGCCAACGTCCTGACTTTC. Combining the CDR3 with reference TRBV12-5 and TRBJ2-6 gives the whole variable domain DARVTQTPRHKVTEMGQEVTMRCQPILGHNTVFWYRQTMMQGLELLAYFRNRAPLDDSGMPKDRFSAEMPDATLATLKIQPSEPRDSAVYFCASGLGAGVSGANVLTFGAGSRLTVL.

The chain combines TRBV27 with TRBJ1-1; 7 bases are a match to TRBD1. Losses at the gene ends were 5 bases for V and 2 bases for J; bases not matched to a gene: 5. This CDR3 region has 14 residues. Germline values: CDR1 MNHEY, CDR2 SMNVEV (reference sequence). CDR3: CASSLDRVNTEAFF. CDR3 nucleotides: TGTGCCAGCAGTCTAGACAGGGTTAACACTGAAGCTTTCTTT.

This clone was seen a handful of times. The CDR3 DNA is TGTGCCAGCAGGAAAAACGGACAGACTGAAGCTTTCTTT. It specifies CASRKNGQTEAFF. The rearrangement joins TRBV6-5 to TRBJ1-1; D might be TRBD1 (6 bases). This CDR3 has 13 residues. CDR1 is MNHEY, CDR2 SVGAGI, per germline. Trimming took 6 bases from V and 5 from J, leaving 13 bases between them.

V and J are TRBV12-5 and TRBJ2-1, with D maybe TRBD1 (6 bases). From germline, CDR1 is LGHNT and CDR2 FRNRAP. Trimming stripped 7 bases from V and 8 bases from J, with 15 bases between. The CDR3 runs to 13 residues. The CDR3 loop is CASAPHRADEQFF. For the CDR3, the DNA is TGTGCTAGTGCCCCCCACAGGGCGGATGAGCAGTTCTTC.

The rearrangement links TRBV19 to TRBJ1-2; no definite D call. From germline, CDR1 is LNHDA and CDR2 SQIVND (reference sequence). The ends were cut back, 3 bases at V and 6 bases at J, with 11 bases in the middle. The CDR3 is made up of 13 amino acids. The CDR3 nucleotides read TGTGCCAGTAGTATCCTACCCATAGATGGCTACACCTTC. This encodes CASSILPIDGYTF.

This sequence joins TRBV4-2 and TRBJ1-6; 7 positions agree with TRBD1. The germline V gene encodes CDR1 LGHNA and CDR2 YNFKEQ. This CDR3 comprises 14 residues. V lost 4 bases to trimming and J lost 4 bases; unmatched junction nucleotides: 1. This chain's CDR3 is CASSPGQYNSPLHF. The CDR3 DNA is TGTGCCAGCAGCCCGGGACAGTATAATTCACCCCTCCACTTT.